These T cell receptor beta chains were read from a single sample in a study of blood T cell repertoires in COVID-19. The table came from immunoSEQ multiplex PCR; TCRdb's copy has only in-frame clones and leaves some out. The table shows 50,000 to 65,000 clones, with roughly 68% occurring only once. Sequencing was carried out using peripheral blood. These receptor sequences come from a woman aged 80 or older with acute or convalescent COVID-19. CDR3s include the opening cysteine and the closing phenylalanine or tryptophan. D genes are given only for firm matches. Not every row has a clone size; where given, it reads once, few, many or a size class.

TRBV21-1	once	.	TRBJ2-6	TGTGCCAGCAGCAAAGTATGGAGGGTCGGCGGAATCTCTGGGGCCAACGTCCTGACTTTC	CASSKVWRVGGISGANVLTF
TRBV6-2/TRBV6-3	.	TRBD1	TRBJ2-7	TGTGCCAGCAGTGTATACAGGGGTCAGGGCGAGCAGTACTTC	CASSVYRGQGEQYF
TRBV5-1	many	TRBD2	TRBJ2-7	TGCGCCAGCAGGAGCGGCGGGGGCGAGCAGTACTTC	CASRSGGGEQYF
TRBV19	.	.	TRBJ1-5	TGTGCCAGTAGTACCGGGACTCCCGAGCCCCAGCATTTT	CASSTGTPEPQHF
TRBV28	few	.	TRBJ2-7	TGTGCCAGCAGTTCGCCCGGGTCGTCCTACGAGCAGTACTTC	CASSSPGSSYEQYF
TRBV7-7	.	.	TRBJ2-1	TGTGCTAGCAGCTTAGACACGGGTAGCCATGAGCAGTTCTTC	CASSLDTGSHEQFF
TRBV7-9	.	.	TRBJ2-7	TGTGCCAGCAGCTTAGCGGCCCCAGGGTACGAGCAGTACTTC	CASSLAAPGYEQYF
TRBV10-2	.	TRBD1	TRBJ2-4	TGCGCCAGCAGTGATGCTGGGACAGGGGTCAAAAACATTCAGTACTTC	CASSDAGTGVKNIQYF
TRBV12-3/TRBV12-4	.	.	TRBJ2-1	TGTGCCAGCAGAGGGGACTTTTACAATGAGCAGTTCTTC	CASRGDFYNEQFF
TRBV7-8	.	.	TRBJ1-3	TGTGCCAGCAGCCCCGGACTCAGCTCTGGAAACACCATATATTTT	CASSPGLSSGNTIYF
TRBV19	.	.	TRBJ2-5	TGTGCCAGTAGTATAGGAGGGGGCGCGGGGGAGACCCAGTACTTC	CASSIGGGAGETQYF
TRBV5-5	few	TRBD1	TRBJ1-5	TGTGCCAGCAGCTTAGGGAAGGGACAGGCTCTAGGTCAGCCCCAGCATTTT	CASSLGKGQALGQPQHF
TRBV18	.	TRBD1	TRBJ1-5	TGTGCCAGCTCAATTGGACAGGGGGAGATGCAGCCCCAGCATTTT	CASSIGQGEMQPQHF
TRBV7-5	few	.	TRBJ1-5	TGTGCCAGAAGCTTAGCCGGGTATAGCAATCAGCCCCAGCATTTT	CARSLAGYSNQPQHF
TRBV7-2	.	TRBD2	TRBJ2-7	TGTGCCAGCAGCATCGGACTAGCGAACTCCTACGAGCAGTACTTC	CASSIGLANSYEQYF
TRBV6-4	.	.	TRBJ1-6	TGTGCCAGCAGTAGACAGGATAATTCACCCCTCCACTTT	CASSRQDNSPLHF
TRBV18	.	.	TRBJ1-1	TGTGCCAGCTCGATAGCCGAAAGGGGGAACACTGAAGCTTTCTTT	CASSIAERGNTEAFF
TRBV19	.	TRBD2	TRBJ2-3	TGTGCCAGTAGCCTCACTAGCGGGGTATTCACAGATACGCAGTATTTT	CASSLTSGVFTDTQYF
TRBV5-1	once	.	TRBJ1-3	TGCGCCAGCAGTCAATATGGCGGGACGGGAAACACCATATATTTT	CASSQYGGTGNTIYF
TRBV4-1	.	TRBD2	TRBJ2-5	TGCGCCAGCAGCCAAGATTCGAGACTAGCGGGAGTGGGGGAAGAGACCCAGTACTTC	CASSQDSRLAGVGEETQYF
TRBV6-5	.	TRBD1	TRBJ1-2	TGTGCCAGCAGTCTCACAGGGGGCAATGGCTACACCTTC	CASSLTGGNGYTF
TRBV5-1	few	TRBD1	TRBJ2-2	TGCGCCAGCAGCTTGGGGACAGGGGCGAACACCGGGGAGCTGTTTTTT	CASSLGTGANTGELFF
TRBV2	few	TRBD1	TRBJ1-6	TGTGCCAGCAGCCTCCTCGGGACAGCCTATAATTCACCCCTCCACTTT	CASSLLGTAYNSPLHF
TRBV19	.	TRBD1	TRBJ2-7	TGTGCCAGTAGTCACTTGACCTCAGGGGGAAGAAAGGACGAGCAGTACTTC	CASSHLTSGGRKDEQYF
TRBV18	.	.	TRBJ1-2	TGTGCCAGCTCACCCTCGGGGGAACAGCCTAACTATGGCTACACCTTC	CASSPSGEQPNYGYTF
TRBV7-9	.	TRBD2	TRBJ2-1	TGTGCCAGCAGCTTAGAGGCTAGCGGGAGTACGAAAGAGCAGTTCTTC	CASSLEASGSTKEQFF
TRBV5-1	.	TRBD2	TRBJ2-1	TGCGCCAGCAGCTTGGGTCCCTCTAGCGGGAGCCGGAATGAGCAGTTCTTC	CASSLGPSSGSRNEQFF
TRBV3-1/TRBV3-2	.	.	TRBJ1-1	TGTGCCAGCAGCCGCCCCGGGACTGAAGCTTTCTTT	CASSRPGTEAFF
TRBV5-6	many	.	TRBJ2-7	TGTGCCAGCAGCATGGACAGATACGAGCAGTACTTC	CASSMDRYEQYF
TRBV14	.	.	TRBJ2-3	TGTGCCAGCAGCCAAGAAGCCGGAGGGCCTGGTCGAACGCAGTATTTT	CASSQEAGGPGRTQYF
TRBV4-2	.	TRBD1	TRBJ2-7	TGTGCCAGCAGCCAAACGACAGGGACCCCCTACGAGCAGTACTTC	CASSQTTGTPYEQYF
TRBV5-1	.	TRBD2	TRBJ2-5	TGCGCCAGCAGCCGTGAGACTAGCGGGAGCCTGCGCATGACCCAGTACTTC	CASSRETSGSLRMTQYF
TRBV4-2	.	.	TRBJ2-5	TGTGCCAGCAGCCAAGAAAGGAGCTCGGTTCGGGAGACCCAGTACTTC	CASSQERSSVRETQYF
TRBV6-4	many	TRBD2	TRBJ2-3	TGTGCCAGCAGTCCGGGACTAGCGGGATCGGGTACGCAGTATTTT	CASSPGLAGSGTQYF
TRBV7-2	few	TRBD1	TRBJ1-2	TGTGCCAGCAGCTTTAGACAGGGGGCGCTTGGCTACACCTTC	CASSFRQGALGYTF
TRBV28	.	TRBD1	TRBJ2-5	TGTGCCAGCACCTCCCCGGGCAGGGGGCAAGAGACCCAGTACTTC	CASTSPGRGQETQYF
TRBV19	once	.	TRBJ2-2	TGTGCCAGTAGGACTTACACCGGGGAGCTGTTTTTT	CASRTYTGELFF
TRBV18	.	TRBD1	TRBJ2-2	TGTGCCAGCTCACCCCTCACAGGGGGAACCGGGGAGCTGTTTTTT	CASSPLTGGTGELFF
TRBV19	.	.	TRBJ2-5	TGTGCCAGTAGTATGGGACACTGGGTGACCCAGTACTTC	CASSMGHWVTQYF
TRBV11-3	.	TRBD2	TRBJ2-7	TGTGCCAGCAGCTTAGGCGGGGGAGGGACCCACGAGCAGTACTTC	CASSLGGGGTHEQYF
TRBV5-5	few	.	TRBJ2-7	TGTGCCAGCAGCGCCGGACAGTCGAGCTCCTACGAGCAGTACTTC	CASSAGQSSSYEQYF
TRBV4-2	.	.	TRBJ2-1	TGTGCCAGCAGCCAATCCTCCGACTACTACAATGAGCAGTTCTTC	CASSQSSDYYNEQFF
TRBV5-5	once	.	TRBJ2-5	TGTGCCAGCAGCCTACTACGGACAGTCAGAGAGACCCAGTACTTC	CASSLLRTVRETQYF
TRBV19	.	.	TRBJ1-4	TGTGCCAGTAGTTCTACAGGGTCGGGAAAACTGTTTTTT	CASSSTGSGKLFF
TRBV6-4	.	TRBD1	TRBJ2-7	TGTGCCAGCAGTGACAACCGGGACAGGGTCTACGAGCAGTACTTC	CASSDNRDRVYEQYF
TRBV19	.	.	TRBJ2-4	TGTGCCAGTAGTACCACGACAGGAAACATTCAGTACTTC	CASSTTTGNIQYF
TRBV5-1	.	.	TRBJ1-2	TGCGCCAGCAGCCAGGCCGACAGCCCGAGGTATGGCTACACCTTC	CASSQADSPRYGYTF
TRBV6-5	.	TRBD1	TRBJ1-6	TGTGCCAGCATCTCGGGACAGATTAATTCACCCCTCCACTTT	CASISGQINSPLHF
TRBV10-2	.	TRBD2	TRBJ2-7	TGCGCCTGCCAGCTTAGCGGGAGGGACGAGCAGTACTTC	CACQLSGRDEQYF
TRBV6-6	.	.	TRBJ2-3	TGTGCCAGCAGTTACCAGCGGGCCTCCACAGATACGCAGTATTTT	CASSYQRASTDTQYF
TRBV7-2	.	.	TRBJ2-5	TGTGCCAGCAGCTCAAGCAGGGTGTTTAAAGAGACCCAGTACTTC	CASSSSRVFKETQYF